This TCR beta chain was identified during a study of radiation and T cells in renal cell carcinoma. Overall study: Nephrectomy followed 15 Gy stereotactic body radiation by 4 weeks.

As for time point: blood 2 weeks post-SBRT. Stated treatment: 15 Gy SBRT to primary tumor, nephrectomy 4 weeks later. This renal cell carcinoma was of the clear cell type. Findings and caveats of the study: From baseline, blood top tumor clonotypes peaked at 2 weeks post-radiation. No pretreatment tumor biopsies were available for baseline clonotypes.

Germline V gene data show CDR1 as SNHLY and CDR2 as FYNNEI. The CDR3 loop spans 13 amino acids. With V trimmed by 6 bases and J by 6 bases, 4 bases remained unmatched. Data came from immunoSEQ multiplex PCR; TCRdb stores just in-frame clones and leaves some out. The sample has 45,000 to 55,000 clones; about 80% are singletons. Concerning this clone: The target antigen is unknown.

This TCR came from a woman in her 70s with renal cell carcinoma. V usage is TRBV2 and J usage is TRBJ2-1, with 8 bases lining up with TRBD2. The sequencing used blood, collected from a patient whose treatment included radiotherapy and nephrectomy. CDR3 nucleotide sequence: TGTGCCAGCAGGCCGCTAGCGGGCAATGAGCAGTTCTTC. Translation: CASRPLAGNEQFF.